This is a list of T cell receptor beta chains from one sample in a study of graft-versus-host responses after intestinal transplantation. Data came from immunoSEQ multiplex PCR; TCRdb stores just in-frame clones and leaves some out. The sample lists 90,000 to 120,000 clones, roughly 89% seen once, with about 0.75% in the top ten. These receptors' antigens are unknown. The specimen was unstimulated CD4+ T cells sorted from spleen or lymph node cells, collected before transplant. The source is a human donor who was the organ donor for an intestinal transplant. CDR3s include the opening cysteine and the closing phenylalanine or tryptophan. D genes are given only for firm matches. Rows give clone size only sometimes, using once, few, many, or a class for an expanded clone.

j_call d_call v_call clone_size cdr3_aa cdr3_nt
TRBJ2-1 TRBD2 TRBV11-3 NA CASSSIAGVRNEQFF TGTGCCAGCAGCTCTATAGCGGGAGTTCGCAATGAGCAGTTCTTC
TRBJ2-7 TRBD1 TRBV6-1 NA CASSDRTGVSYEQYF TGTGCCAGCAGTGACAGGACAGGGGTCTCCTACGAGCAGTACTTC
TRBJ2-3 TRBD2 TRBV11-1 NA CASSLLAGGPRTDTQYF TGTGCCAGCAGCTTACTAGCGGGAGGCCCACGCACAGATACGCAGTATTTT
TRBJ2-7 NA TRBV7-9 NA CASSPRGAEAYEQYF TGTGCCAGCAGCCCCAGGGGTGCCGAAGCCTACGAGCAGTACTTC
TRBJ1-2 TRBD1 TRBV7-9 NA CASSFFTGVQGYTF TGTGCCAGCAGCTTTTTCACAGGGGTGCAGGGCTACACCTTC
TRBJ2-5 NA TRBV6-5 NA CASRNRAGTQYF TGTGCCAGCAGGAACAGGGCGGGGACCCAGTACTTC
TRBJ2-5 NA TRBV28 NA CASSLALVDATSETQYF TGTGCCAGCAGTTTGGCCCTCGTTGACGCTACCTCAGAGACCCAGTACTTC
TRBJ2-6 NA TRBV19 NA CASGGGSGANVLTF TGTGCTTCCGGAGGGGGCTCTGGGGCCAACGTCCTGACTTTC
TRBJ2-3 NA TRBV7-9 NA CAGSLGSFGAFRTRDTQYF TGTGCCGGCAGCTTAGGGTCCTTCGGAGCATTTCGTACCCGGGATACGCAGTATTTT
TRBJ1-1 NA TRBV27 NA CASSPWKAEAFF TGTGCCAGCAGTCCCTGGAAGGCTGAAGCTTTCTTT
TRBJ1-1 NA TRBV11-2 NA CASSLKEWDTEAFF TGTGCCAGCAGCTTAAAGGAGTGGGACACTGAAGCTTTCTTT
TRBJ2-5 TRBD1 TRBV2 NA CASGQGIPETQYF TGTGCCAGCGGACAGGGGATCCCAGAGACCCAGTACTTC
TRBJ1-3 NA TRBV4-1 NA CASSQGGWGRNTIYF TGCGCCAGCAGCCAAGGAGGTTGGGGAAGAAACACCATATATTTT
TRBJ2-2 TRBD2 TRBV2 NA CASSNSGRTRTGELFF TGTGCCAGCAGTAATAGCGGGAGAACTCGGACCGGGGAGCTGTTTTTT
TRBJ2-3 NA TRBV4-1 NA CASSQPLGDTQYF TGCGCCAGCAGCCAACCACTTGGAGATACGCAGTATTTT
TRBJ2-7 TRBD2 TRBV27 once CASSRLAASSYEQYF TGTGCCAGCAGTCGACTAGCGGCTAGCTCCTACGAGCAGTACTTC
TRBJ2-1 NA TRBV2 once CASSERNEQFF TGTGCCAGCAGTGAACGGAATGAGCAGTTCTTC
TRBJ2-7 TRBD2 TRBV10-3 NA CAISGLAGDEQYF TGTGCCATCTCCGGACTAGCGGGAGACGAGCAGTACTTC
TRBJ2-7 NA TRBV6-5 once CASRRLYEQYF TGTGCCAGCAGACGTTTGTACGAGCAGTACTTC
TRBJ1-6 NA TRBV6-5 NA CASSYSRRGDNSPLHF TGTGCCAGCAGTTACTCCCGACGGGGGGACAATTCACCCCTCCACTTT
TRBJ2-1 TRBD1 TRBV4-1 NA CASSHTGTGAELGSDEQFF TGCGCCAGCAGCCATACCGGGACAGGGGCCGAATTGGGCAGCGATGAGCAGTTCTTC
TRBJ2-5 TRBD2 TRBV30 NA CAWRRLAGGKETQYF TGTGCCTGGAGGAGACTAGCGGGAGGCAAAGAGACCCAGTACTTC
TRBJ2-7 NA TRBV18 NA CASSPSGSYEQYF TGTGCCAGCTCACCTAGCGGCAGCTACGAGCAGTACTTC
TRBJ1-2 NA TRBV19 NA CASNPDSLPWDYGYTF TGTGCCAGTAACCCCGACAGCCTACCTTGGGACTATGGCTACACCTTC